This T cell receptor (beta chain) emerged from a study of blood T cell repertoires in COVID-19. Study at large: Donors in the United States, Italy and Spain gave samples during acute or convalescent COVID-19. Sources were T cells, B-cell-depleted T cells, or PBMCs; the material itself was cDNA or gDNA.

Per the germline V gene, CDR1 is MDHEN and CDR2 is SYDVKM. V was pared by 7 bases and J by 11 bases, with 14 bases between. This CDR3 is 11 amino acids long. Per the study methods: It was from reference gene primer amplification that nucleated cell counts were estimated. Here immunoSEQ multiplex PCR was the method, and the copy in TCRdb shows in-frame clones only, minus some. V, J and clone size were drawn from that table, and D and trimming were deduced from the DNA. Of some 150,000 clones in the sample, more than 75% are singletons; the top ten hold roughly 2%. Sequencing was done on a sample of peripheral blood. The chain uses TRBV28 and TRBJ1-1; D gene unclear. This receptor was obtained from a man between 65 and 80 years old with acute or convalescent COVID-19. The CDR3 coding sequence is TGTGCCAGCACCACCCCCGCCGGGGCTTTCTTT. The encoded protein is CASTTPAGAFF.